This T cell receptor beta chain emerged from a study of blood T cell repertoires in COVID-19. Turning to the study itself: Some COVID-19 samples were acute and others convalescent; all came from the United States, Italy and Spain. PBMCs, B-cell-depleted T cells, or T cells were the source of the cDNA or gDNA that made up the material.

CDR3 length: 15 residues. V was pared by 3 bases and J by 0 bases, with 10 bases between. The germline gives CDR1 KGHSH, CDR2 LQKENI. Per the original data handling: Reference gene primer amplification yielded estimated nucleated cell counts. TCRdb's table, derived via immunoSEQ multiplex PCR, lists solely in-frame clones and lacks some. That table is the source of V, J and clone size, and D and trimming were worked out from the DNA. Among over 200,000 clones listed, 88% were seen once. This TCR was sampled from a woman younger than 45 with acute or convalescent COVID-19. The chain carries TRBV18 and TRBJ2-3; D may be TRBD1 (6 bases). What was sequenced was peripheral blood. The CDR3 loop is CASSPDTGSTDTQYF. DNA of the CDR3: TGTGCCAGCTCACCGGATACAGGGAGCACAGATACGCAGTATTTT.